These T cell receptor beta chains were read from a single sample in a study of T cell repertoires in cytomegalovirus infection. Each CDR3 protein gets one entry after TCRdb re-called the reads with MiXCR. The table has approximately 700,000 distinct CDR3 sequences, less than 40% seen once; the top ten hold around 3%. The sequenced sample consisted of PBMCs. Receptors originate from a human donor in good health (CMV status not recorded). Some clones in this sample may be carry-over from other donors' samples. Each CDR3 is given with its conserved first and last residue. The D gene is left open where the match is weak. Clone size appears in some rows only: once, few, many, or a class for an expanded clone.

j_call clone_size d_call v_call cdr3_nt cdr3_aa
TRBJ1-3 - - TRBV10-3 TGTGCCATCAGTGCAGTCCCACCCTTTGGAAACACCATATATTTT CAISAVPPFGNTIYF
TRBJ2-7 few - TRBV27 TGTGCCAGCAGTTTATCCTCCATGTACGAGCAGTACTTC CASSLSSMYEQYF
TRBJ2-7 few - TRBV11-1 TGTGCCAGCAGCTTTGGGGAAACCTACGAGCAGTACTTC CASSFGETYEQYF
TRBJ1-1 - - TRBV15 TGTGCCACCAGCAGCGTACTGCTGGTCACTGAAGCTTTCTTT CATSSVLLVTEAFF
TRBJ2-1 - - TRBV7-8 TGTGCCAGCAGTCCGGGAGATGTGAGGAGGGAGCAGTTCTTC CASSPGDVRREQFF
TRBJ1-1 few - TRBV10-3 TGTGCCATCACCGTGGACAGTGTGAACACTGAAGCTTTCTTT CAITVDSVNTEAFF
TRBJ2-5 many - TRBV7-2 TGTGCCAGCAGCTTAGATCGGGGGCGCGGGGAGACCCAGTACTTC CASSLDRGRGETQYF
TRBJ2-7 - - TRBV10-3 TGTGCCATCAATGCAGCAGGGGCCCCCTACGAGCAGTACTTC CAINAAGAPYEQYF
TRBJ2-7 - - TRBV7-9 TGTGCCAGCAGCTTAGGGGGTCTAGGGTCAGCCGAGCAGTACTTC CASSLGGLGSAEQYF
TRBJ1-5 - TRBD1 TRBV19 TGTGCCAGTAAGGGGGACAGGAGTTATAGCAATCAGCCCCAGCATTTT CASKGDRSYSNQPQHF
TRBJ1-2 few - TRBV7-6 TGTGCCAGCAGCCCGCCCGGACAGACCTTAAACTATGGCTACACCTTC CASSPPGQTLNYGYTF
TRBJ2-7 - - TRBV6-5 TGTGCCAGCAGCCACTCTGGGAGGAACTCCTACGAGCAGTACTTC CASSHSGRNSYEQYF
TRBJ2-7 many - TRBV11-1 TGTGCCAGCAGCTTTGACAGGCCCAGCTCCTACGAGCAGTACTTC CASSFDRPSSYEQYF
TRBJ1-1 - - TRBV6-6 TGTGCCAGCAGTTTCCCCTCACAGGGAACCGCGGAAGCTTTCTTT CASSFPSQGTAEAFF
TRBJ1-5 many - TRBV7-2 TGTGCCAGCAGGGAAGGGGAGGCTCAGCCCCAGCATTTT CASREGEAQPQHF
TRBJ1-1 - - TRBV11-2 TGTGCCAGCAGCTTAGATGGGGGGGGGAACACTGAAGCTTTCTTT CASSLDGGGNTEAFF
TRBJ2-7 - - TRBV5-4 TGTGCCAGCAGCGCAGCGTCGGGAAGCGCCTACGAGCAGTACTTC CASSAASGSAYEQYF
TRBJ2-1 - - TRBV19 TGTGCCAGTAGTATAGCTTCCAGGAATGAGCAGTTCTTC CASSIASRNEQFF
TRBJ1-1 few - TRBV4-1 TGCGCCAGCAGCCAAGAGGCAGACTTTGGGGTGCGGGCACCGGAAGCTTTCTTT CASSQEADFGVRAPEAFF